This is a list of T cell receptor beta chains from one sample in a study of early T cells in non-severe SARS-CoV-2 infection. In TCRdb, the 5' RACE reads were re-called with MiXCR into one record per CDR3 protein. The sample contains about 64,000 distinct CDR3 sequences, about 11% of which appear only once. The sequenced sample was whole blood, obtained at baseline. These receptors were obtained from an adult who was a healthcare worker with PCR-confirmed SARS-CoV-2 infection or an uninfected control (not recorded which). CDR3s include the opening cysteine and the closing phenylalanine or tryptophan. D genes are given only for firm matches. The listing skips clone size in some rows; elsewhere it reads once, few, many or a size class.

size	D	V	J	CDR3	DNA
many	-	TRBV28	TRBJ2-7	CASSRGSSAYEQYF	TGTGCCAGCAGCCGAGGGAGTAGTGCCTACGAGCAGTACTTC
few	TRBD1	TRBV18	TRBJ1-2	CASLPPGQALYTF	TGTGCCAGCTTACCTCCGGGACAGGCCCTCTACACCTTC
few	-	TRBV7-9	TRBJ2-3	CASSLNHDTQYF	TGTGCCAGCAGCTTAAATCACGATACGCAGTATTTT
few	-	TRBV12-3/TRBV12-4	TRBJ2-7	CASSFWDNYEQYF	TGTGCCAGCAGTTTCTGGGATAACTACGAGCAGTACTTC
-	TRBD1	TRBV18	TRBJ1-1	CASSPDRTGNGEAFF	TGTGCCAGCTCCCCGGACCGGACAGGGAATGGTGAAGCTTTCTTT
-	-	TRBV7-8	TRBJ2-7	CASSLGRGLSYEQYF	TGTGCCAGCAGCTTAGGGCGGGGACTCTCCTACGAGCAGTACTTC
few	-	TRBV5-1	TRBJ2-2	CASSFRTANTGELFF	TGCGCCAGCAGCTTCAGGACAGCGAACACCGGGGAGCTGTTTTTT
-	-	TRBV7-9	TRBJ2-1	CASSVQGFHEQFF	TGTGCCAGCTCCGTTCAGGGATTCCATGAGCAGTTCTTC
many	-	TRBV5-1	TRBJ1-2	CASSPFAQGKGGYTF	TGCGCCAGCAGCCCCTTCGCTCAGGGGAAGGGTGGCTACACCTTC
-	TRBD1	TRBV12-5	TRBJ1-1	CASGPGQVNTEAFF	TGTGCTAGTGGCCCGGGACAGGTGAACACTGAAGCTTTCTTT
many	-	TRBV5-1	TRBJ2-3	CASSADGGPGDTQYF	TGCGCCAGCAGCGCGGACGGGGGGCCGGGGGATACGCAGTATTTT
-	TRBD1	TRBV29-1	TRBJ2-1	CSTRQGKTEQFF	TGCAGCACCAGACAGGGGAAAACTGAGCAGTTCTTC
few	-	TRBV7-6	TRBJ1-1	CASSLDLDTEAFF	TGTGCCAGCAGCTTAGATCTCGACACTGAAGCTTTCTTT
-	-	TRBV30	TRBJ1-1	CAWSAGRGSGTEAFF	TGTGCCTGGAGTGCGGGCCGAGGCAGCGGGACTGAAGCTTTCTTT
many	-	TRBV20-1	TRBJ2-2	CSADSDTGELFF	TGCAGTGCGGACTCCGACACCGGGGAGCTGTTTTTT
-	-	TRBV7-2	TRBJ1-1	CASSTDVPEAFF	TGTGCCAGCAGCACAGACGTTCCCGAAGCTTTCTTT
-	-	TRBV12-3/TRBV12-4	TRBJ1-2	CASREGFGGYTF	TGTGCCAGCCGAGAGGGATTCGGTGGCTACACCTTC
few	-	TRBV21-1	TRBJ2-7	CASSKDRGYEDSYYEQYF	TGTGCCAGCAGCAAAGATCGAGGATATGAGGATTCATACTACGAGCAGTACTTC
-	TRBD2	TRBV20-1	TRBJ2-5	CSARGTAGDFQETQYF	TGCAGTGCTAGAGGAACAGCGGGGGACTTCCAAGAGACCCAGTACTTC
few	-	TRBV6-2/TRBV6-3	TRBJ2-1	CASSYAAEQFF	TGTGCCAGCAGTTACGCCGCGGAGCAGTTCTTC
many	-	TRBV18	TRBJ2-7	CASSQGTQGYEQYF	TGTGCCAGCTCACAAGGGACTCAAGGATACGAGCAGTACTTC
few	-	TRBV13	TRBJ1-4	CASSPGLGGTNEKLFF	TGTGCCAGCTCCCCTGGGCTGGGGGGAACTAATGAAAAACTGTTTTTT
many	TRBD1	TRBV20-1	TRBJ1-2	CSAKTGKGGYTF	TGCAGTGCTAAGACAGGGAAAGGTGGCTACACCTTC
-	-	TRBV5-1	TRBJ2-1	CASSWGASEQFF	TGCGCCAGCAGCTGGGGAGCCAGTGAGCAGTTCTTC
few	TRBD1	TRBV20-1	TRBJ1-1	CSARAGDRVLSEAFF	TGCAGTGCTAGAGCCGGGGACAGGGTACTTTCTGAAGCTTTCTTT
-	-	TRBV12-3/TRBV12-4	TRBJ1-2	CASSWAASTNYGYTF	TGTGCCAGCAGTTGGGCAGCGTCTACTAACTATGGCTACACCTTC
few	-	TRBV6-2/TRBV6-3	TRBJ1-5	CASTNRDAGNQPQHF	TGTGCCAGCACCAACAGAGATGCGGGCAATCAGCCCCAGCATTTT
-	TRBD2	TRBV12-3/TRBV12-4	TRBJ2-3	CASRHSGGTDTQYF	TGTGCCAGCAGACACAGCGGGGGCACAGATACGCAGTATTTT
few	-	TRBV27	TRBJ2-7	CASSLLGQYSYEQYF	TGTGCCAGCAGTTTATTAGGGCAGTACTCCTACGAGCAGTACTTC
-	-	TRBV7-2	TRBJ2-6	CASSRHRRSGANVLTF	TGTGCCAGCAGCCGACACAGGCGCTCTGGGGCCAACGTCCTGACTTTC
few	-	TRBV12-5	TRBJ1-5	CASGTQGGGNQPQHF	TGTGCTAGTGGTACACAGGGAGGTGGCAATCAGCCCCAGCATTTT
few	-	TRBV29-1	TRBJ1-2	CSVAGGRAANYGYTF	TGCAGCGTCGCTGGCGGCAGGGCAGCGAACTATGGCTACACCTTC
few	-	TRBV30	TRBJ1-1	CAWSVIWEPMNTEAFF	TGTGCCTGGAGTGTAATCTGGGAACCCATGAACACTGAAGCTTTCTTT
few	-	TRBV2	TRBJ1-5	CASSGGPGGNQPQHF	TGTGCCAGCTCCGGAGGACCGGGGGGGAATCAGCCCCAGCATTTT
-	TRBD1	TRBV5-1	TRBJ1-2	CASSPGTAYNYGYTF	TGCGCCAGCAGTCCCGGGACAGCCTATAACTATGGCTACACCTTC
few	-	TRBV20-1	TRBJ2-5	CSAPPPGQETQYF	TGCAGTGCCCCCCCGCCAGGCCAAGAGACCCAGTACTTC
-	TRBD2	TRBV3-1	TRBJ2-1	CASSPLGTSGGKQFF	TGTGCCAGCAGCCCCCTCGGGACTAGCGGGGGGAAGCAGTTCTTC
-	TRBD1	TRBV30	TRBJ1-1	CAWNRGTEAFF	TGTGCCTGGAACAGGGGAACTGAAGCTTTCTTT
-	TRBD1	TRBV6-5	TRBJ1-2	CASNNAGQGKGYTF	TGTGCCAGCAACAACGCCGGACAGGGGAAAGGCTACACCTTC
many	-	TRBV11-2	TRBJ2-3	CASSLFFPGRLTDTQYF	TGTGCCAGCAGCTTATTCTTCCCGGGCCGTCTCACAGATACGCAGTATTTT
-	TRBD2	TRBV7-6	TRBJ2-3	CASSLTGRDTQYF	TGTGCCAGCAGCTTAACCGGGAGGGATACGCAGTATTTT
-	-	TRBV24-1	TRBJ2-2	CATSDSARVGGSGELFF	TGTGCCACCAGTGATTCTGCGCGAGTAGGGGGATCCGGGGAGCTGTTTTTT
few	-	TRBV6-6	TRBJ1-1	CASTKRNTEAFF	TGTGCCAGCACGAAAAGGAACACTGAAGCTTTCTTT
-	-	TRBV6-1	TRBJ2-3	CASSGQSTDTQYF	TGTGCCAGCAGCGGGCAGAGCACAGATACGCAGTATTTT
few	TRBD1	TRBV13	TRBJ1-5	CASSLWPGGRGNQPQHF	TGTGCCAGCAGCTTATGGCCAGGGGGTCGGGGCAATCAGCCCCAGCATTTT
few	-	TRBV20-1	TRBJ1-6	CSAKPGSSYNSPLHF	TGCAGTGCTAAGCCTGGGAGCTCCTATAATTCACCCCTCCACTTT
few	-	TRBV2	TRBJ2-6	CASSVWSPRSGANVLTF	TGTGCCAGCAGTGTTTGGAGTCCGCGCTCTGGGGCCAACGTCCTGACTTTC
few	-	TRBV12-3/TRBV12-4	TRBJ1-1	CASSKSTNTEAFF	TGTGCCAGCAGCAAAAGCACGAACACTGAAGCTTTCTTT
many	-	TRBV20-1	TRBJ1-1	CSARPPDRNTEAFF	TGCAGTGCCAGACCCCCGGACAGGAACACTGAAGCTTTCTTT
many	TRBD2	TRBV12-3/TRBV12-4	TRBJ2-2	CASSTRDYQTGELFF	TGTGCCAGCAGTACGAGGGACTATCAGACCGGGGAGCTGTTTTTT
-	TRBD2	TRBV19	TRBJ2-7	CASSDPAGGFYEQYF	TGTGCCAGTAGTGATCCAGCGGGGGGGTTCTACGAGCAGTACTTC
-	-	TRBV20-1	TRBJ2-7	CSARDRLVGPYEQYF	TGCAGTGCTAGAGATCGACTAGTGGGACCCTACGAGCAGTACTTC
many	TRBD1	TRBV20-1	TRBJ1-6	CSARSGGPGGLGSPLHF	TGCAGTGCTAGATCCGGGGGGCCAGGGGGCCTGGGATCACCCCTCCACTTT
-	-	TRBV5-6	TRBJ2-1	CASSLRQQIPEQFF	TGTGCCAGCAGCTTACGACAGCAAATACCAGAGCAGTTCTTC
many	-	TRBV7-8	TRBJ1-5	CASSFGDNQPQHF	TGTGCCAGCAGCTTCGGCGACAATCAGCCCCAGCATTTT